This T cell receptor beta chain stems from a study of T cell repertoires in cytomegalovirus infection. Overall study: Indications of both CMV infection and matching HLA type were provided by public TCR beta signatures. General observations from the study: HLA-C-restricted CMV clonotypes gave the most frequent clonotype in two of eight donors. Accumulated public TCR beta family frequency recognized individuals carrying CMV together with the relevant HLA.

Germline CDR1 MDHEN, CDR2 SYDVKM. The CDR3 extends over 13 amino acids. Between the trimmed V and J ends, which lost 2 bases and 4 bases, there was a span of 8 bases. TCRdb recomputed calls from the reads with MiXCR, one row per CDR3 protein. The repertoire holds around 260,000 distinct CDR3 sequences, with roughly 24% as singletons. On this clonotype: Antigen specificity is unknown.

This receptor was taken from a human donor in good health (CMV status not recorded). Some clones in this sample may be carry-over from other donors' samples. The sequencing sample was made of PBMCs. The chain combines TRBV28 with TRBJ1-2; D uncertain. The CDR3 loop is CASSLPVPYGYTF. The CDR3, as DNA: TGTGCCAGCAGTTTACCCGTCCCCTATGGCTACACCTTC.